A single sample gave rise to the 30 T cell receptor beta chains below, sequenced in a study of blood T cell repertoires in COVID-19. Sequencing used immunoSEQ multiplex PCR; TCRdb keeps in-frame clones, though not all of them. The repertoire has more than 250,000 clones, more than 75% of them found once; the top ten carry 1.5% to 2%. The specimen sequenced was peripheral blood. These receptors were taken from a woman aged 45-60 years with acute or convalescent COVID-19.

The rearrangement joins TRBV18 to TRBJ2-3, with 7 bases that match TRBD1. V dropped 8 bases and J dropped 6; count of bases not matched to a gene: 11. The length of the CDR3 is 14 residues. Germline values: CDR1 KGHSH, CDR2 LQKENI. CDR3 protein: CASLKNRGRDTQYF. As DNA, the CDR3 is TGTGCCAGCCTCAAGAACAGGGGAAGGGATACGCAGTATTTT.

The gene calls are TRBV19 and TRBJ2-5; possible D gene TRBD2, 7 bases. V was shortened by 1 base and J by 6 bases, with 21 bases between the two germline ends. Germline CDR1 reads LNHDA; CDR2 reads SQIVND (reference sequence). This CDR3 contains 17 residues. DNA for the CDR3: TGTGCCAGTAGTATAGTATCAGGAGCGGGGAGGGGGAAGACCCAGTACTTC. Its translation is CASSIVSGAGRGKTQYF.

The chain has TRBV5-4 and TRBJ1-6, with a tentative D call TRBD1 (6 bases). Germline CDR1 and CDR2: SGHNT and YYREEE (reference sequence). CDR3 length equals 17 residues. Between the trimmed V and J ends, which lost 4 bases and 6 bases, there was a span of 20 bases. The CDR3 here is CASSVGNRELGNSPLHF. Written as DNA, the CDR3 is TGTGCCAGCAGCGTGGGTAACAGGGAACTTGGTAATTCACCCCTCCACTTT.

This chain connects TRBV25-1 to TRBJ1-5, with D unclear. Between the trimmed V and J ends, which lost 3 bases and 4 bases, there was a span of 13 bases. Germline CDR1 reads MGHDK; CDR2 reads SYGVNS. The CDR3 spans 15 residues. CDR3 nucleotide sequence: TGTGCCAGCAGTGAGGGTGGGCTGATGAATCAGCCCCAGCATTTT. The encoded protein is CASSEGGLMNQPQHF.

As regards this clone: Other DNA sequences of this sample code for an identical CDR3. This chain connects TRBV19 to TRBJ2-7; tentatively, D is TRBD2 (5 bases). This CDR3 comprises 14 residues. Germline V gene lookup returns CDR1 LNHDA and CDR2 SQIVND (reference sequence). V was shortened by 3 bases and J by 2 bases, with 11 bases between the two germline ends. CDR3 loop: CASSIRTGTYEQYF. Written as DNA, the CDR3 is TGTGCCAGTAGTATTCGGACTGGGACCTACGAGCAGTACTTC.

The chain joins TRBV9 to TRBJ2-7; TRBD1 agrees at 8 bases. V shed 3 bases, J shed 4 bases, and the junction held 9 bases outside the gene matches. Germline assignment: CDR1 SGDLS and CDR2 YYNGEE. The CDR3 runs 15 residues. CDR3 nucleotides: TGTGCCAGCAGCGGAAGGGACAGGCCCCAATACGAGCAGTACTTC. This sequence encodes CASSGRDRPQYEQYF.

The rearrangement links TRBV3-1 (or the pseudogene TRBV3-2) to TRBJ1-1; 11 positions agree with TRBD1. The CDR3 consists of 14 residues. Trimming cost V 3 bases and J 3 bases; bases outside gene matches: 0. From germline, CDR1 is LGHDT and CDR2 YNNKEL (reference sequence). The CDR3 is CASSQGQGDTEAFF. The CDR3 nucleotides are TGTGCCAGCAGCCAGGGACAGGGGGACACTGAAGCTTTCTTT.

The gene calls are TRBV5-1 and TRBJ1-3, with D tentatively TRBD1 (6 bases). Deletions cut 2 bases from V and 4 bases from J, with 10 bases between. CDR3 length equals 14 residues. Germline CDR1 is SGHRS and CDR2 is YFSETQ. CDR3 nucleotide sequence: TGCGCCAGCAGCTTCGTTGGACAGGGAAACACCATATATTTT. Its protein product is CASSFVGQGNTIYF. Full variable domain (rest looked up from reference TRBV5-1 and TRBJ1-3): KAGVTQTPRYLIKTRGQQVTLSCSPISGHRSVSWYQQTPGQGLQFLFEYFSETQRNKGNFPGRFSGRQFSNSRSEMNVSTLELGDSALYLCASSFVGQGNTIYFGEGSWLTVV.

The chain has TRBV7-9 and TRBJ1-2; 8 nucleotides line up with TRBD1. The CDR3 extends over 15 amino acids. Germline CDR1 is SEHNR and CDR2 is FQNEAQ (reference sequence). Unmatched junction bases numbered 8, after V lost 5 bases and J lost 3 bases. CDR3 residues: CASSGPDRVDYGYTF. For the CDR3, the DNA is TGTGCCAGCAGCGGCCCGGACAGGGTCGACTATGGCTACACCTTC.

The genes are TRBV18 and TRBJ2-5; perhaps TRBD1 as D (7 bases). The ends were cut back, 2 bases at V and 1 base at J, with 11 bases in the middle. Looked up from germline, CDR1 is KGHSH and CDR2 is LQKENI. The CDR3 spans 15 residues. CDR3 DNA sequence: TGTGCCAGCTCACCAGCGGGACAGCTCCAAGAGACCCAGTACTTC. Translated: CASSPAGQLQETQYF.

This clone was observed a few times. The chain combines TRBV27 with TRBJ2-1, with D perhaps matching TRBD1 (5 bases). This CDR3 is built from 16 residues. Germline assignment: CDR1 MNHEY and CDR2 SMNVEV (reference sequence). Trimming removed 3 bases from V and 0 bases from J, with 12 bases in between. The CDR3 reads CASSFFFDSSYNEQFF. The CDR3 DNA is TGTGCCAGCAGTTTTTTCTTCGACAGCTCCTACAATGAGCAGTTCTTC.

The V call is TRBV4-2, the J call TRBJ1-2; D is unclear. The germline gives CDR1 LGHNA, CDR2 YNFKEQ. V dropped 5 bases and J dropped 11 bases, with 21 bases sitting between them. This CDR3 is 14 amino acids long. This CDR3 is CASSAPLFLGRYTF. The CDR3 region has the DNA TGTGCCAGCAGCGCTCCCCTTTTTCTGGGGAGGTACACCTTC.

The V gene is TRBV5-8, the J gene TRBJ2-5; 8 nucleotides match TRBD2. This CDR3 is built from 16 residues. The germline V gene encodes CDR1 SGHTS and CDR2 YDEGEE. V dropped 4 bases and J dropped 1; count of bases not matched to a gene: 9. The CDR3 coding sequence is TGTGCCAGCAGCAGAAAACGGGAGGGCCTCCAAGAGACCCAGTACTTC. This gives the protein CASSRKREGLQETQYF. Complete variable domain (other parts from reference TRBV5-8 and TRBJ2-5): EAGVTQSPTHLIKTRGQQATLRCSPISGHTSVYWYQQALGLGLQFLLWYDEGEERNRGNFPPRFSGRQFPNYSSELNVNALELEDSALYLCASSRKREGLQETQYFGPGTRLLVL.

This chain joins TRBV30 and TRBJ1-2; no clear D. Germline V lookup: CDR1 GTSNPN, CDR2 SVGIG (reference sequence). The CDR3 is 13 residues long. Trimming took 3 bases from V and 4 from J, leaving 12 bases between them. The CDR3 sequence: CAWRKKAGYGYTF. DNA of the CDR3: TGTGCCTGGAGGAAGAAAGCGGGCTATGGCTACACCTTC. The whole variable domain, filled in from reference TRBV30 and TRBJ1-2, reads SQTIHQWPATLVQPVGSPLSLECTVEGTSNPNLYWYRQAAGRGLQLLFYSVGIGQISSEVPQNLSASRPQDRQFILSSKKLLLSDSGFYLCAWRKKAGYGYTFGSGTRLTVV.

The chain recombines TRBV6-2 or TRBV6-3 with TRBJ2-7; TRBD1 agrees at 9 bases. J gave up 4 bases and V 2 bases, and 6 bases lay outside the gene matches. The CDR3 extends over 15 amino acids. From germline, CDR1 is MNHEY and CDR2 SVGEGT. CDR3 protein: CASSYAGTGFYEQYF. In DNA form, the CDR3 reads TGTGCCAGCAGTTACGCCGGGACAGGGTTTTACGAGCAGTACTTC.

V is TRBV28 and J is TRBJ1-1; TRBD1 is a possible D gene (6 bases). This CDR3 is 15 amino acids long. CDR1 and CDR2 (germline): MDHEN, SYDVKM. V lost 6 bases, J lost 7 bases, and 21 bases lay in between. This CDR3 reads CASSYRGGGGLEAFF. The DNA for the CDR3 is TGTGCCAGCAGCTACCGGGGAGGGGGTGGCCTTGAAGCTTTCTTT.

The CDR3 bases are TGTGCCAGCAGCTTATGGACAGGGGGCGCCCAGCGCGAGCAGTACTTC. Protein: CASSLWTGGAQREQYF. V usage is TRBV7-2 and J usage is TRBJ2-7, with TRBD1 matching over 11 bases. This CDR3 has 16 residues. CDR1 is SGHTA and CDR2 is FQGNSA in the germline V gene. V was clipped by 2 bases and J by 6 bases; unmatched bases: 9.

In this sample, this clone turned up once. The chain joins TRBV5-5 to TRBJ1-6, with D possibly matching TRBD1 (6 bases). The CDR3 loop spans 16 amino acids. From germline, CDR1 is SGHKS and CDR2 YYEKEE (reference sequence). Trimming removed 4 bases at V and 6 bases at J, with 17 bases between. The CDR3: CASSRNTGFANSPLHF. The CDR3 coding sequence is TGTGCCAGCAGCCGGAACACAGGGTTCGCTAATTCACCCCTCCACTTT.

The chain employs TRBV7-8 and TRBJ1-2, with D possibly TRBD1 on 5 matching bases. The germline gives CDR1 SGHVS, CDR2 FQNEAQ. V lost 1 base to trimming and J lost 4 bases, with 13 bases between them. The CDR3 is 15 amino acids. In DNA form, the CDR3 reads TGTGCCAGCAGCTTAGGGGAGGGGCTTCCCTATGGCTACACCTTC. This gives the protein CASSLGEGLPYGYTF.

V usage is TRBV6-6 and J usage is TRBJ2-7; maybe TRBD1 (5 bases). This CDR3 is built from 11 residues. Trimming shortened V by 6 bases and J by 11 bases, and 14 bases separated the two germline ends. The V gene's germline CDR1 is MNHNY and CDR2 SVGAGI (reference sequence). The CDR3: CASSRDQREYF. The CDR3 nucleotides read TGTGCCAGCAGCAGGGATCAAAGGGAGTACTTC.

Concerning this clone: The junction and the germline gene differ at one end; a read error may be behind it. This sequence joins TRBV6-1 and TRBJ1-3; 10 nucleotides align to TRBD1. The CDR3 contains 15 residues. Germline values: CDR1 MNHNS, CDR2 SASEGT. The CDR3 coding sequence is TGTGCCAGCAGGGAAGGGACAGGGGAGGCCAACACCATATATTTT. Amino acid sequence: CASREGTGEANTIYF.

CDR3: CASSGRDRYNEQFF. CDR3 DNA: TGTGCCAGCAGCGGCCGGGACAGATACAATGAGCAGTTCTTC. The J gene is TRBJ2-1, the V gene TRBV11-2; 7 positions agree with TRBD1. CDR1 SGHAT and CDR2 FQNNGV come from the germline V gene. V lost 5 bases to trimming and J lost 4 bases; unmatched junction nucleotides: 5. This CDR3 is built from 14 residues.

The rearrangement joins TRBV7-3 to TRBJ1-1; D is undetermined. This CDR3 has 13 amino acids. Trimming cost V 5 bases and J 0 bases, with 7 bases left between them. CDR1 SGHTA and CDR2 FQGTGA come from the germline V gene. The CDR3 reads CASSAQMNTEAFF. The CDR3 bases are TGTGCCAGCAGCGCTCAGATGAACACTGAAGCTTTCTTT. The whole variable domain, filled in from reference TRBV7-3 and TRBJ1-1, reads GAGVSQTPSNKVTEKGKYVELRCDPISGHTALYWYRQSLGQGPEFLIYFQGTGAADDSGLPNDRFFAVRPEGSVSTLKIQRTERGDSAVYLCASSAQMNTEAFFGQGTRLTVV.

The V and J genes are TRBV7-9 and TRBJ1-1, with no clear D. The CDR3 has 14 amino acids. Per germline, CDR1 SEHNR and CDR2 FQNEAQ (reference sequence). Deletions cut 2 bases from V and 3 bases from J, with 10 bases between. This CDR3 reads CASSLTRLDTEAFF. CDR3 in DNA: TGTGCCAGCAGCTTAACCCGATTAGACACTGAAGCTTTCTTT.

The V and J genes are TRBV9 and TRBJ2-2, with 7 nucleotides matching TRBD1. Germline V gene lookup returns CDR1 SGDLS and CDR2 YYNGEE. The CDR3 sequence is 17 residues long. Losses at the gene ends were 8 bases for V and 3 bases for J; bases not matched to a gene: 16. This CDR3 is CARGGRVGQSDTGELFF. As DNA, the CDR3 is TGTGCCAGAGGGGGAAGAGTGGGACAGAGTGACACCGGGGAGCTGTTTTTT.

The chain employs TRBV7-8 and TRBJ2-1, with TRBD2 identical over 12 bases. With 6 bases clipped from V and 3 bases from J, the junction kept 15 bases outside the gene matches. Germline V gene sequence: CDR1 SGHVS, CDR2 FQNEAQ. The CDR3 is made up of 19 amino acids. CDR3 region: CASSSHLAGGPDIYNEQFF. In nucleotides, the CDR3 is TGTGCCAGCAGTTCCCATCTAGCGGGAGGGCCTGATATCTACAATGAGCAGTTCTTC.

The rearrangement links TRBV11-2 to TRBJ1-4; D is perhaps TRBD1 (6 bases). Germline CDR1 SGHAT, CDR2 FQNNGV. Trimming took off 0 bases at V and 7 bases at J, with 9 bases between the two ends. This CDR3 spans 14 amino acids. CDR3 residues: CASSLDRGSEKLFF. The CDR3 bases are TGTGCCAGCAGCTTAGACAGGGGCAGTGAAAAACTGTTTTTT.

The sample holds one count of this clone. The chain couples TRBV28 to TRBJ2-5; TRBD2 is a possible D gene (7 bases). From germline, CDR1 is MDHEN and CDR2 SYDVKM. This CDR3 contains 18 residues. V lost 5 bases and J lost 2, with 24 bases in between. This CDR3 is CASSQLWVRGAVQETQYF. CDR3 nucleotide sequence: TGTGCCAGCAGTCAATTATGGGTCCGGGGGGCAGTTCAAGAGACCCAGTACTTC.

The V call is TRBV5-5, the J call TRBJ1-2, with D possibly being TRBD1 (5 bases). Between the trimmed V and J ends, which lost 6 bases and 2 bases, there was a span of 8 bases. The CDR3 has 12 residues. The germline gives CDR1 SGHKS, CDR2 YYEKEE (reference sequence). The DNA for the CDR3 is TGTGCCAGCACAGGGAACAACTATGGCTACACCTTC. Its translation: CASTGNNYGYTF.

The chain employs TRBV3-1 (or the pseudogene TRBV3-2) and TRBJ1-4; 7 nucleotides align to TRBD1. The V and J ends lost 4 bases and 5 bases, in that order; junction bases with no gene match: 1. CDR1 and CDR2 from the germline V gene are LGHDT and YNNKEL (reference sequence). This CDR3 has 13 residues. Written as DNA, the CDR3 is TGTGCCAGCAGCCCGGGACAGAATGAAAAACTGTTTTTT. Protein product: CASSPGQNEKLFF.